This T cell receptor (beta chain) was identified in a study of T cells in Graves' hyperthyroidism and ophthalmopathy. Broader study findings: Researchers report that a 13 V-J model separated ophthalmopathy from stable hyperthyroidism.

Amplification of TCR beta CDR3 regions used RNA as the template. TCR CDR3 regions were first amplified by RT-PCR with HTBI primers. TCRdb re-analysed the multiplex PCR reads in MiXCR, keeping a single row per CDR3 protein. Of around 420,000 distinct CDR3 sequences in the sample, approximately 15% are singletons; the top ten hold around 14%. Across 18 months, stable Graves' hyperthyroidism was marked by no progression to ophthalmopathy. Criteria for exclusion of patients were uncontrolled infection, other autoimmune disease, pregnancy or lactation. Diagnostic assessment was based on clinical symptoms, serum thyroxine and TRAb, thyroid ultrasound and orbital computed tomography. This clonotype was seen at least ten times. The antigen is undetermined. The material sequenced was blood. This clonotype originated in a woman aged 18-29 years with Graves' hyperthyroidism.

CDR3 bases: TGTGCCACTTGGGACAGGGGGCAATACGAGCAGTACTTC. It translates to CATWDRGQYEQYF. V is TRBV28 and J is TRBJ2-7, with 12 bases matching TRBD1. V lost 10 bases, J lost 4 bases, and 5 bases stayed unmatched. The CDR3 has 13 residues. The germline V gene has CDR1 MDHEN and CDR2 SYDVKM.